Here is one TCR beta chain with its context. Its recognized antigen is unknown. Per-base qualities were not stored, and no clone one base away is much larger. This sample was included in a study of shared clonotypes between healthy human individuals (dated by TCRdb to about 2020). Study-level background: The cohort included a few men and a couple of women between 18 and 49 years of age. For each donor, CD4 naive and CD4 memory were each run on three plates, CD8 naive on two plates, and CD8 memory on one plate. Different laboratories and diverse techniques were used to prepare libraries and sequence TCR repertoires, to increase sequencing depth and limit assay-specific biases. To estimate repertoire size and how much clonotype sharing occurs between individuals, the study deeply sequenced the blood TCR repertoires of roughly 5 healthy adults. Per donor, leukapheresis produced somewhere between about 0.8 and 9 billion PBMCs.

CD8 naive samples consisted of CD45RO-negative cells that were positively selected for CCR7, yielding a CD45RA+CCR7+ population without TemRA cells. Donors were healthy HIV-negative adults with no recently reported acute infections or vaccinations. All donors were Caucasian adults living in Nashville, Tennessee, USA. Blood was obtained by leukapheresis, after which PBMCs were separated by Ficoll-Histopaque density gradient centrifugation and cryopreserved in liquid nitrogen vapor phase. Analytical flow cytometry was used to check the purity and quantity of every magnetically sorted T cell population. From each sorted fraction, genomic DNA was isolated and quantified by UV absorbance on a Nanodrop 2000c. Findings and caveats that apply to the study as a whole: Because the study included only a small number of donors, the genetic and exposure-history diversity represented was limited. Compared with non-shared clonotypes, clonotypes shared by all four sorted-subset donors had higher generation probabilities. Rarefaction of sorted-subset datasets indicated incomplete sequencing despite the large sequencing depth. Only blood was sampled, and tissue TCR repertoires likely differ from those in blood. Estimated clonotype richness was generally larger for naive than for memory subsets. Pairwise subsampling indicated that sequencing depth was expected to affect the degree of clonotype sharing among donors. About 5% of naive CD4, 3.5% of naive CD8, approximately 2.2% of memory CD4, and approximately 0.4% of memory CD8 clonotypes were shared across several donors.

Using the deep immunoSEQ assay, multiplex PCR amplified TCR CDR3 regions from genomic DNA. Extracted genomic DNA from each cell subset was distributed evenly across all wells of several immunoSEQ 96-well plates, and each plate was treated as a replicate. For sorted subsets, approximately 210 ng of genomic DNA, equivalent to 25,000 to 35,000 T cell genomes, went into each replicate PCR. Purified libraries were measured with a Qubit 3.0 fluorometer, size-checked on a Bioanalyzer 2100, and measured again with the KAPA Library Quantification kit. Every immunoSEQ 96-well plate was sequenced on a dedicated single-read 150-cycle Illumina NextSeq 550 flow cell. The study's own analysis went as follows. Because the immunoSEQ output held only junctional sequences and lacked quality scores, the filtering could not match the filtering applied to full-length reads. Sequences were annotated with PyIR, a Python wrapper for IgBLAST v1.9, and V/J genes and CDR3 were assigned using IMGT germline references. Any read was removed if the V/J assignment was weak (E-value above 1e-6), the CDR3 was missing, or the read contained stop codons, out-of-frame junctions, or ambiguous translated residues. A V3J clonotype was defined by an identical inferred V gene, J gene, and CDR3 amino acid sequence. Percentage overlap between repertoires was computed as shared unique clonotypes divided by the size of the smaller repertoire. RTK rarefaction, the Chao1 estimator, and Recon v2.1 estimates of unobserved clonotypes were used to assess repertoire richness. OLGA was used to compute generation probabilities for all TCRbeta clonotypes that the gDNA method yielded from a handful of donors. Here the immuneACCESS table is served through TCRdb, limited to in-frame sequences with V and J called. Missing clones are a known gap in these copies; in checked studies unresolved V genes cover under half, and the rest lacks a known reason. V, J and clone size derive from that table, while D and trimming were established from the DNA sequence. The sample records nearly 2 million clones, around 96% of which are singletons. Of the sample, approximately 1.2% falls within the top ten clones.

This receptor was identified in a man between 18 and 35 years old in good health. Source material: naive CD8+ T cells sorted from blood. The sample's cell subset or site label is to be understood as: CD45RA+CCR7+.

The CDR3 region has the sequence CASILRNGGQGNTIYF. The nucleotides read TGTGCCAGCATCCTACGGAACGGAGGCCAGGGAAACACCATATATTTT. The chain is encoded by TRBV27 joined to TRBJ1-3, with the D gene call left open. From its cysteine to its phenylalanine, the CDR3 spans 16 amino acids. This entry keeps only the CDR3 DNA: 48 bases, framed from base 1. V was cut back by 7 bases and J by 4 bases, leaving a gap of 20 bases between them. Looking up the germline V gene (reference sequence) yields CDR1 MNHEY and CDR2 SMNVEV.